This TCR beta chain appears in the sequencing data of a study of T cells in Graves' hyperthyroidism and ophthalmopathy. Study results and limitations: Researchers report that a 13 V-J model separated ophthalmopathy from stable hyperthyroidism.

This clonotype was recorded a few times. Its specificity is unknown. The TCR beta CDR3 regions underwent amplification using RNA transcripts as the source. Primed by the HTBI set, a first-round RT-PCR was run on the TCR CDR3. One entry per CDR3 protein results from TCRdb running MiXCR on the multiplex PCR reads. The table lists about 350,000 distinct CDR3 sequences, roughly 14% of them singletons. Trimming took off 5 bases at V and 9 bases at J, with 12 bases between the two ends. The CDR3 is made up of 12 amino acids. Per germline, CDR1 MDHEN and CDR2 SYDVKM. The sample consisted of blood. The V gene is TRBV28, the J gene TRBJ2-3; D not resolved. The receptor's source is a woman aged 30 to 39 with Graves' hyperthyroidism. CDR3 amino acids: CASSLLDGTQYF. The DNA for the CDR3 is TGTGCCAGCAGTCTTCTGGATGGAACGCAGTATTTT.